Listed here are 20 T cell receptor beta chains from one sample, sequenced in a study of identifying expanded T cells in peripheral blood. Method: immunoSEQ multiplex PCR; TCRdb's copy keeps in-frame clones and lacks some. Of more than 95,000 clones in the sample, roughly 82% were seen once. Sequencing was performed on blood. The source of these receptors is a person between 18 and 69 years old in good health.

This clone was detected once. This rearrangement joins TRBV11-2 to TRBJ2-2; D is unresolved. Germline CDR1 SGHAT, CDR2 FQNNGV. The CDR3 covers 16 residues. V was shortened by 1 base and J by 0 bases, with 9 bases between the two germline ends. The DNA for the CDR3 is TGTGCCAGCAGCTTAGTTCAGTCGGCGAACACCGGGGAGCTGTTTTTT. Protein sequence: CASSLVQSANTGELFF.

The chain joins TRBV9 to TRBJ1-2; no firm D call. The germline CDR1 and CDR2 sequences are SGDLS and YYNGEE. The ends were cut back, 1 base at V and 1 base at J, with 5 bases in the middle. This CDR3 region has 13 residues. In DNA form, the CDR3 reads TGTGCCAGCAGCGTATCCGTTAACTATGGCTACACCTTC. As protein: CASSVSVNYGYTF. The variable domain in full, with the rest retrieved from reference TRBV9 and TRBJ1-2, is DSGVTQTPKHLITATGQRVTLRCSPRSGDLSVYWYQQSLDQGLQFLIQYYNGEERAKGNILERFSAQQFPDLHSELNLSSLELGDSALYFCASSVSVNYGYTFGSGTRLTVV.

The rearrangement uses TRBV6-1 and TRBJ1-6; no definite D call. V lost 6 bases and J lost 0, with 6 bases in between. CDR1 is MNHNS and CDR2 is SASEGT in the germline V gene. The CDR3 runs to 14 residues. CDR3 in amino acids: CASSRSSYNSPLHF. Here the CDR3 DNA reads TGTGCCAGCAGCAGGAGCTCCTATAATTCACCCCTCCACTTT.

J is TRBJ1-5 and V is TRBV6-5, with D possibly TRBD1 on 6 matching bases. There are 15 residues in the CDR3. V lost 9 bases, J lost 0 bases, and 15 bases lay in between. Germline CDR1 and CDR2: MNHEY and SVGAGI. The CDR3 loop is CASASTGYSNQPQHF. The CDR3 nucleotides read TGTGCCAGTGCTTCAACAGGGTATAGCAATCAGCCCCAGCATTTT.

The chain has TRBV9 and TRBJ1-4, with D perhaps TRBD1 (5 bases). The germline CDR1 and CDR2 sequences are SGDLS and YYNGEE. The CDR3 totals 14 residues. V lost 2 bases and J 0 bases, leaving 5 bases between the germline ends. The chain's CDR3 is CASSVTATNEKLFF. The CDR3 DNA follows: TGTGCCAGCAGCGTGACAGCAACTAATGAAAAACTGTTTTTT.

The genes are TRBV7-2 and TRBJ2-7, with D unresolved. This CDR3 is built from 13 residues. The V gene lost 5 bases and the J gene lost 3 bases, with 11 bases spanning the gap. Germline values: CDR1 SGHTA, CDR2 FQGNSA. In DNA form, the CDR3 reads TGTGCCAGCAGCCCTCGGTCTGGCTACGAGCAGTACTTC. Encoded protein: CASSPRSGYEQYF.

The CDR3, as DNA: TGTGCCAGCAGTGATTGGGTAGGTCGGTTGAACACTGAAGCTTTCTTT. Translating it yields CASSDWVGRLNTEAFF. The chain employs TRBV6-1 and TRBJ1-1; no clear D gene. The germline V gene encodes CDR1 MNHNS and CDR2 SASEGT. Trimming took off 3 bases at V and 0 bases at J, with 14 bases between the two ends. This CDR3 is 16 amino acids long.

The chain joins TRBV15 to TRBJ1-5; 8 positions match TRBD1. CDR1 is LNHNV and CDR2 is YYDKDF in the germline V gene (reference sequence). With 0 bases clipped from V and 6 bases from J, the junction kept 7 bases outside the gene matches. The CDR3 spans 16 residues. In DNA, the CDR3 is TGTGCCACCAGCAGAGAAAGTGCCAGGGGGCTTCAGCCCCAGCATTTT. Encoded protein: CATSRESARGLQPQHF. The full variable domain, its missing parts supplied by reference TRBV15 and TRBJ1-5, is DAMVIQNPRYQVTQFGKPVTLSCSQTLNHNVMYWYQQKSSQAPKLLFHYYDKDFNNEADTPDNFQSRRPNTSFCFLDIRSPGLGDTAMYLCATSRESARGLQPQHFGDGTRLSIL.

Notes on this clone: Germline and junction disagree at one end, which may indicate a read error. The chain has TRBV6-1 and TRBJ2-3; 7 bases match TRBD1. Per the germline V gene, CDR1 is MNHNS and CDR2 is SASEGT. The CDR3 contains 14 residues. CDR3 in DNA: TGTGCCTGCAGCCGGGGACAGCAGGCAGATACGCAGTATTTT. This translates into CACSRGQQADTQYF.

This sequence joins TRBV5-1 and TRBJ1-1; 7 nucleotides match TRBD1. The CDR3 sequence is 15 residues long. The J segment lost 4 bases and the V segment lost 4 bases, leaving 10 bases of the junction unmatched. Germline V CDR1 and CDR2: SGHRS, YFSETQ. CDR3: CASSTSIQGGTEAFF. CDR3 nucleotides: TGCGCCAGCAGCACTAGTATTCAGGGGGGCACTGAAGCTTTCTTT.

The gene calls are TRBV11-2 and TRBJ2-7, with D possibly being TRBD1 or TRBD2 (5 bases each). Trimming stripped 6 bases from V and 4 bases from J, with 16 bases between. Germline V CDR1 and CDR2: SGHAT, FQNNGV. The CDR3 spans 14 residues. In nucleotides, the CDR3 is TGTGCCAGCAGTTTCCTTATGGGACCATACGAGCAGTACTTC. Its protein is CASSFLMGPYEQYF.

This clone was recorded only once. This rearrangement joins TRBV30 to TRBJ2-7; D ambiguous. Between the trimmed V and J ends, which lost 3 bases and 0 bases, there was a span of 9 bases. Per the germline V gene, CDR1 is GTSNPN and CDR2 is SVGIG (reference sequence). The CDR3 loop spans 13 amino acids. CDR3 region: CAWRNPGSYEQYF. The CDR3 nucleotides read TGTGCCTGGAGAAACCCGGGCTCCTACGAGCAGTACTTC.

V usage is TRBV7-2 and J usage is TRBJ1-1; D uncertain. The length of the CDR3 is 13 residues. The germline CDR1 and CDR2 sequences are SGHTA and FQGNSA. Trimming left V 5 bases short and J 4 bases short, with 11 bases between. The CDR3 DNA sequence: TGTGCCAGCAGCAAAATTTTCAGCACTGAAGCTTTCTTT. Translation gives CASSKIFSTEAFF.

Remarks on this clone: A much more abundant neighbour one base away suggests this may be a read error. The chain links TRBV11-2 to TRBJ1-2; 10 nucleotides line up with TRBD1. The CDR3 is 14 residues long. Germline V gene data show CDR1 as SGHAT and CDR2 as FQNNGV. The trim removed 4 bases at V and 2 bases at J, leaving 1 base unmatched. The chain's CDR3 is CASSWDRGNYGYTF. The CDR3 bases are TGTGCCAGCAGCTGGGACAGGGGAAACTATGGCTACACCTTC.

The V and J genes are TRBV5-4 and TRBJ2-1; 7 nucleotides agree with TRBD2. Germline CDR1 SGHNT, CDR2 YYREEE (reference sequence). The ends lost 4 bases at V and 4 bases at J; junction bases unmatched: 8. This CDR3 comprises 15 residues. The DNA for the CDR3 is TGTGCCAGCAGCCCTCTCGGGGGGTCGTACAATGAGCAGTTCTTC. It is translated as CASSPLGGSYNEQFF.

The chain employs TRBV4-1 and TRBJ1-4; D gene uncertain. CDR1 MGHRA and CDR2 YSYEKL come from the germline V gene. Trimming pared 4 bases from V and 8 bases from J, leaving 11 bases between. The length of the CDR3 is 13 residues. CDR3 in DNA: TGCGCCAGCAGCCCGATTGTGGGGGAAAAACTGTTTTTT. It is translated as CASSPIVGEKLFF.

V is TRBV7-8 and J is TRBJ1-6; weak D call: TRBD1 (5 bases). The CDR3 runs 15 residues. The V gene lost 1 base and the J gene lost 4 bases, with 8 bases spanning the gap. Germline CDR1 is SGHVS and CDR2 is FQNEAQ. The CDR3 here is CASSLGPGYNSPLHF. The CDR3 coding sequence is TGTGCCAGCAGCTTAGGGCCAGGGTATAATTCACCCCTCCACTTT.

This clone was found a few times. This sequence joins TRBV27 and TRBJ2-7; no clear D. This CDR3 has 12 amino acids. The V and J ends lost 2 bases and 7 bases respectively, with 9 bases between them. In germline, CDR1 is MNHEY, CDR2 SMNVEV (reference sequence). CDR3 nucleotide sequence: TGTGCCAGCAGTTTAAGCCATCCAGAGCAGTACTTC. It yields the protein CASSLSHPEQYF.

The genes are TRBV5-1 and TRBJ1-2, with TRBD1 matching over 7 bases. The CDR3 is made up of 15 amino acids. J gave up 2 bases and V 6 bases, and 10 bases lay outside the gene matches. CDR1 is SGHRS, CDR2 YFSETQ, per germline. CDR3 nucleotide sequence: TGCGCCAGCACTCCTACAGGGGCCATAAACTATGGCTACACCTTC. This codes for CASTPTGAINYGYTF.

The chain uses TRBV4-1 and TRBJ1-5; a weak D match, TRBD1 (6 bases). Germline values: CDR1 MGHRA, CDR2 YSYEKL. The CDR3 covers 15 residues. V was clipped by 3 bases and J by 1 base, with 10 bases between them. The chain's CDR3 is CASSQWTESNQPQHF. CDR3 DNA: TGCGCCAGCAGCCAGTGGACAGAAAGCAATCAGCCCCAGCATTTT.